This T cell receptor (beta chain) was recovered during a study of blood T cells in healthy people across ages. Comment on this clonotype: One junction end does not reproduce the germline sequence, and a read error may be involved.

Germline-derived CDR1 and CDR2 are SGHAT and FQNNGV. The CDR3 has 15 residues. It was with a sample-barcoded 5' primer and a J-beta primer mix that a second PCR of about 6 to 11 cycles was run. One entry per CDR3 protein, called by TCRdb with MiXCR from the 5' RACE reads. The sample holds about 1,600,000 distinct CDR3 sequences, approximately 40% seen once. Material for sequencing was blood. V usage is TRBV11-2 and J usage is TRBJ2-1; the D gene is possibly TRBD1 (6 bases). The sequence came from a young woman in good health. DNA for the CDR3: TGTGCCAGCAACTTAGTCCAGGGGACCTACAATGAGCAGTTCTTC. Translated: CASNLVQGTYNEQFF.